The 22 T cell receptor beta chains below were found in one sample sequenced in a study of cytomegalovirus exposure and HLA in healthy donors. PCR primers comprised 60 Vbeta and 13 Jbeta primers. TCRdb's table, derived via immunoSEQ multiplex PCR, lists solely in-frame clones and lacks some. The sample consists of 150,000 to 250,000 clones, about four fifths of them appearing once. Sequencing was done on a sample of PBMCs. These receptors were taken from a girl aged 5 to 17 in good health and CMV-seropositive.

This clone was observed a handful of times. The chain carries TRBV4-3 and TRBJ1-1, with D possibly matching TRBD1 (5 bases). The CDR3 runs 15 residues. CDR1 and CDR2 from the germline V gene are LGHNA and YSLEER. Trimming removed 0 bases at V and 5 bases at J, with 13 bases between. In DNA form, the CDR3 reads TGCGCCAGCAGCCAAGATCGGCCGGGGGAGACTGAAGCTTTCTTT. This codes for CASSQDRPGETEAFF.

This rearrangement joins TRBV19 to TRBJ2-3; TRBD2 matches 11 bases. This CDR3 has 18 residues. Germline CDR1 reads LNHDA; CDR2 reads SQIVND (reference sequence). J was trimmed by 3 bases and V by 10 bases; bases with no gene match: 18. The CDR3 nucleotides read TGTGCCAAGTCCAGGGACGTCCCGGGACTAGCGGATACAGATACGCAGTATTTT. Its protein is CAKSRDVPGLADTDTQYF.

The chain combines TRBV7-2 with TRBJ2-2; the D is unclear. Germline CDR1 reads SGHTA; CDR2 reads FQGNSA. Trimming pared 6 bases from V and 2 bases from J, leaving 4 bases between. The CDR3 loop spans 12 amino acids. The CDR3 protein is CASSLNTGELFF. The CDR3 DNA is TGTGCCAGCAGTCTAAACACCGGGGAGCTGTTTTTT. The full variable domain, rest sourced from reference TRBV7-2 and TRBJ2-2, is GAGVSQSPSNKVTEKGKDVELRCDPISGHTALYWYRQSLGQGLEFLIYFQGNSAPDKSGLPSDRFSAERTGGSVSTLTIQRTQQEDSAVYLCASSLNTGELFFGEGSRLTVL.

Points on this clone: At the DNA level, this CDR3 is encoded by other sequences in the same sample as well. The chain couples TRBV9 to TRBJ1-1, with TRBD1 matching over 8 bases. This CDR3 is built from 15 residues. J was trimmed by 6 bases and V by 3 bases; bases with no gene match: 10. Looked up from germline, CDR1 is SGDLS and CDR2 is YYNGEE. The CDR3 sequence: CASSETGVLEAEAFF. In DNA, the CDR3 is TGTGCCAGCAGCGAGACAGGGGTCCTGGAAGCTGAAGCTTTCTTT. Based on the CDR3 plus reference TRBV9 and TRBJ1-1, the full variable domain is DSGVTQTPKHLITATGQRVTLRCSPRSGDLSVYWYQQSLDQGLQFLIQYYNGEERAKGNILERFSAQQFPDLHSELNLSSLELGDSALYFCASSETGVLEAEAFFGQGTRLTVV.

The chain couples TRBV15 to TRBJ1-3; D might be TRBD1 (5 bases). Germline-derived CDR1 and CDR2 are LNHNV and YYDKDF (reference sequence). The V end was cut by 0 bases, the J end by 1 base, with 10 bases between. The CDR3 runs 16 residues. The CDR3 nucleotides read TGTGCCACCAGCAGAGACAGGGCCGTTTCTGGAAACACCATATATTTT. Translation: CATSRDRAVSGNTIYF.

V and J are TRBV6-1 and TRBJ2-7; 8 bases match TRBD1. The CDR3 runs to 14 residues. From germline, CDR1 is MNHNS and CDR2 SASEGT. Trimming cost V 3 bases and J 2 bases; bases outside gene matches: 3. The CDR3 DNA sequence: TGTGCCAGCAGTGACCCGGACAGGGCCTACGAGCAGTACTTC. It codes for CASSDPDRAYEQYF.

This chain uses TRBV4-3 with TRBJ1-2; D possibly corresponds to TRBD1 (5 bases). Germline V CDR1 and CDR2: LGHNA, YSLEER. V lost 1 base to trimming and J lost 4 bases, with 16 bases between them. The CDR3 runs 16 residues. For the CDR3, the DNA is TGCGCCAGCAGCCAAGTGTACGGGGGGAGAGGCTATGGCTACACCTTC. Its protein is CASSQVYGGRGYGYTF.

The genes are TRBV15 and TRBJ2-7; TRBD2 is a possible D gene (6 bases). The germline V gene encodes CDR1 LNHNV and CDR2 YYDKDF (reference sequence). CDR3 length: 16 residues. V was clipped by 0 bases and J by 3 bases, with 15 bases between them. CDR3 DNA sequence: TGTGCCACCAGCAGAGATAGCGGAAAAGTGGTCTACGAGCAGTACTTC. Its translation is CATSRDSGKVVYEQYF.

This chain uses TRBV5-1 with TRBJ2-5; D not certain. Germline CDR1 SGHRS, CDR2 YFSETQ. Trimming took off 0 bases at V and 4 bases at J, with 10 bases between the two ends. CDR3 length equals 14 residues. The CDR3 nucleotides are TGCGCCAGCAGCTTGGCGTTACAGCCAGAGACCCAGTACTTC. This codes for CASSLALQPETQYF.

The CDR3 DNA reads TGTGCTAGTGGTTTAGGGGGCAAATCCTACGGCGGGGAGCTGTTTTTT. Protein sequence: CASGLGGKSYGGELFF. This rearrangement joins TRBV12-5 to TRBJ2-2, with 7 positions matching TRBD1. Germline CDR1 and CDR2: LGHNT and FRNRAP. J was trimmed by 7 bases and V by 3 bases; bases with no gene match: 11. CDR3 length equals 16 residues.

The chain couples TRBV7-2 to TRBJ2-5; TRBD2 might be the D (5 bases). This CDR3 contains 16 residues. Between the trimmed V and J ends, which lost 2 bases and 0 bases, there was a span of 13 bases. The germline gives CDR1 SGHTA, CDR2 FQGNSA. The CDR3 nucleotides read TGTGCCAGCAGCTTAACACGGGGAGCCTACCAAGAGACCCAGTACTTC. Protein product: CASSLTRGAYQETQYF.

The rearrangement joins TRBV7-9 to TRBJ1-6; 8 positions match TRBD1. Germline V lookup: CDR1 SEHNR, CDR2 FQNEAQ (reference sequence). V lost 5 bases and J lost 10; bases outside the gene matches: 7. The CDR3 totals 14 residues. CDR3 in amino acids: CASSLQGAESPLHF. CDR3 nucleotide sequence: TGTGCCAGCAGCCTTCAGGGGGCTGAGTCACCCCTCCACTTT.

The chain combines TRBV19 with TRBJ2-1, with D maybe TRBD2 (5 bases). Trimming took 0 bases from V and 0 from J, leaving 12 bases between them. CDR1 and CDR2 (germline): LNHDA, SQIVND (reference sequence). The CDR3 contains 17 residues. CDR3 in amino acids: CASSIESRDSSYNEQFF. Written as DNA, the CDR3 is TGTGCCAGTAGTATAGAGTCGAGGGATAGCTCCTACAATGAGCAGTTCTTC.

The chain recombines TRBV7-2 with TRBJ1-2; 12 positions agree with TRBD1. CDR3 length: 16 amino acids. CDR1 is SGHTA and CDR2 is FQGNSA in the germline V gene. With 1 base clipped from V and 3 bases from J, the junction kept 3 bases outside the gene matches. The DNA for the CDR3 is TGTGCCAGCAGCTTAGGAGGGACAGGGGGCGACTATGGCTACACCTTC. Translating gives CASSLGGTGGDYGYTF.

This clone was observed a handful of times. Germline is not matched at one junction end, which may reflect a read error. V usage is TRBV5-6 and J usage is TRBJ1-3, with 8 bases aligning to TRBD1. Germline CDR1 SGHDT, CDR2 YYEEEE. This CDR3 comprises 13 residues. The CDR3 nucleotides read TGTGCCAGCGGACAGGGTTCTGAAAACACCATATATTTT. Its translation: CASGQGSENTIYF.

The chain carries TRBV4-1 and TRBJ2-7; 11 bases are a match to TRBD1. The V gene's germline CDR1 is MGHRA and CDR2 YSYEKL. CDR3 length equals 18 residues. With V trimmed by 1 base and J by 3 bases, 11 bases remained unmatched. This chain's CDR3 is CASSQGGAGTGGVYEQYF. CDR3 sequence (DNA): TGCGCCAGCAGCCAAGGGGGGGCCGGGACAGGGGGAGTCTACGAGCAGTACTTC.

The rearrangement uses TRBV5-4 and TRBJ1-6; D is ambiguous. Trimming left V 4 bases short and J 7 bases short, with 6 bases between. The germline V gene encodes CDR1 SGHNT and CDR2 YYREEE (reference sequence). The CDR3 length is 12 residues. The CDR3 DNA follows: TGTGCCAGCAGCCCACAGAATTCACCCCTCCACTTT. Its translation: CASSPQNSPLHF.

In DNA, the CDR3 is TGTGCCAGCAGCTTAGCCGGGAACTATGGCTACACCTTC. It specifies CASSLAGNYGYTF. The rearrangement joins TRBV7-6 to TRBJ1-2; D is unclear. The CDR3 spans 13 residues. V was cut by 0 bases and J by 2 bases, with 4 bases left in between. Germline V gives CDR1 SGHVS, CDR2 FNYEAQ.

J is TRBJ1-2 and V is TRBV15, with D unclear. Germline V lookup: CDR1 LNHNV, CDR2 YYDKDF (reference sequence). Trimming shortened V by 3 bases and J by 0 bases, and 8 bases separated the two germline ends. The length of the CDR3 is 14 residues. For the CDR3, the DNA is TGTGCCACCAGCAGGGAGGGCACTAACTATGGCTACACCTTC. As protein: CATSREGTNYGYTF.

J is TRBJ1-1 and V is TRBV11-3; the D gene is possibly TRBD1 (5 bases). Trimming left V 1 base short and J 0 bases short, with 9 bases between. Germline CDR1 SGHNT, CDR2 YENEEA. This CDR3 has 15 amino acids. In DNA, the CDR3 is TGTGCCAGCAGCTTAGGGACAAGTTTGAACACTGAAGCTTTCTTT. It encodes CASSLGTSLNTEAFF.

V usage is TRBV11-2 and J usage is TRBJ1-3, with D perhaps TRBD1 (6 bases). The V gene's germline CDR1 is SGHAT and CDR2 FQNNGV. The CDR3 sequence is 16 residues long. V was pared by 5 bases and J by 0 bases, with 14 bases between. CDR3 DNA: TGTGCCAGCAGCCAGGGACAAACGAGCTCTGGAAACACCATATATTTT. This encodes CASSQGQTSSGNTIYF.

The V call is TRBV13, the J call TRBJ2-5; D is undetermined. Germline loops: CDR1 PRHDT, CDR2 FYEKMQ (reference sequence). V was trimmed by 7 bases and J by 3 bases, leaving 9 bases between them. The CDR3 is 12 residues long. The CDR3 here is CASTTSEETQYF. CDR3 in DNA: TGTGCCAGCACCACTTCCGAAGAGACCCAGTACTTC.